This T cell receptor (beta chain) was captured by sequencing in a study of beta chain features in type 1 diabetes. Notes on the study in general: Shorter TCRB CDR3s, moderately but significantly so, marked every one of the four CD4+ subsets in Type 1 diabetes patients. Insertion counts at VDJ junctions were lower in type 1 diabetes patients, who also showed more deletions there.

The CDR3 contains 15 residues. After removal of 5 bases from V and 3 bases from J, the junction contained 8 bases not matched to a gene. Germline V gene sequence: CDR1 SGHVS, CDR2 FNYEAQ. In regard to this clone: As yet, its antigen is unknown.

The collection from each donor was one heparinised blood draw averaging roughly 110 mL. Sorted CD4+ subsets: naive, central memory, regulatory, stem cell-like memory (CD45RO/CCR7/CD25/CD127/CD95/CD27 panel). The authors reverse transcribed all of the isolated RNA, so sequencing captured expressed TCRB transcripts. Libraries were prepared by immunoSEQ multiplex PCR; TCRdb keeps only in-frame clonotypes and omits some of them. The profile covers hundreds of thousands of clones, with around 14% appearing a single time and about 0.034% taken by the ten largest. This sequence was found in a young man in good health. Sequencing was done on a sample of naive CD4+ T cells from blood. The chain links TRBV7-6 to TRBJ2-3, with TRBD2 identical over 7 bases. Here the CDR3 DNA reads TGTGCCAGCAGCCACCGGGACTACATGACAGATACGCAGTATTTT. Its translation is CASSHRDYMTDTQYF.